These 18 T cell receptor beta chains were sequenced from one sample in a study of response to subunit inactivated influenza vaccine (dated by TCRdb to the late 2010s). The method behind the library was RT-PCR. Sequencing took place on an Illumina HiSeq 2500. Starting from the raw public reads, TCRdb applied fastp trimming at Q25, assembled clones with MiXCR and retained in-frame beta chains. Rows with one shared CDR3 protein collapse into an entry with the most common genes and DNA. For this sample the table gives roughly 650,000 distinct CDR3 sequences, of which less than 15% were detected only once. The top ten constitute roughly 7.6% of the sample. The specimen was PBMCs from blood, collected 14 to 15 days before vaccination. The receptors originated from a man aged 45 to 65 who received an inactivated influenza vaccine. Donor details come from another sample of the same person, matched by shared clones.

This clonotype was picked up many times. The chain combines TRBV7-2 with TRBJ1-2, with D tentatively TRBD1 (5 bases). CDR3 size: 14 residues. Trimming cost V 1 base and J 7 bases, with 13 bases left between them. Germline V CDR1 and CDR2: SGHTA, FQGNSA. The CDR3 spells CASSLGQGMGGYTF. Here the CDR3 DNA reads TGTGCCAGCAGCTTAGGCCAGGGTATGGGTGGCTACACCTTC. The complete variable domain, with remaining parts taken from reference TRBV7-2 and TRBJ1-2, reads GAGVSQSPSNKVTEKGKDVELRCDPISGHTALYWYRQSLGQGLEFLIYFQGNSAPDKSGLPSDRFSAERTGGSVSTLTIQRTQQEDSAVYLCASSLGQGMGGYTFGSGTRLTVV.

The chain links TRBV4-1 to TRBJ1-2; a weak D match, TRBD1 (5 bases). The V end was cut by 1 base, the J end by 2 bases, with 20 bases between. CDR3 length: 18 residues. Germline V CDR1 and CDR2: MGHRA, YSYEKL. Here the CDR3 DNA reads TGCGCCAGCAGCCAAGCTCTCGTTGAAGGACATCCAAACTATGGCTACACCTTC. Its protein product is CASSQALVEGHPNYGYTF.

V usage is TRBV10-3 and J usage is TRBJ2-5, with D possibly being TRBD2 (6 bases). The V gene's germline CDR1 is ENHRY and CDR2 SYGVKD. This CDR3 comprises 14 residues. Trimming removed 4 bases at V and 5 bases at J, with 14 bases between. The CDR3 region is CAISGLLGGETQYF. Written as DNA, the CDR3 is TGTGCCATCAGTGGCCTTCTTGGGGGGGAGACCCAGTACTTC.

The CDR3 nucleotides read TGTGCCAGCACCGAAGGAGGGACCGCCTACGAGCAGTACTTC. Its protein is CASTEGGTAYEQYF. V and J are TRBV7-8 and TRBJ2-7, with D possibly matching TRBD2 (6 bases). CDR1 SGHVS and CDR2 FQNEAQ come from the germline V gene. The V end lost 7 bases, the J end lost 2 bases, and 15 bases lay between the germline ends. The CDR3 consists of 14 residues.

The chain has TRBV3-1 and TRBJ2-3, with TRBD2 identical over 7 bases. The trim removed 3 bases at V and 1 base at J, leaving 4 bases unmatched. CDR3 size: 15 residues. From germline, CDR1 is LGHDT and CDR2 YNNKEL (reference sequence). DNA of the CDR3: TGTGCCAGCAGCCATGAGGCGGGAGGCACAGATACGCAGTATTTT. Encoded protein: CASSHEAGGTDTQYF.

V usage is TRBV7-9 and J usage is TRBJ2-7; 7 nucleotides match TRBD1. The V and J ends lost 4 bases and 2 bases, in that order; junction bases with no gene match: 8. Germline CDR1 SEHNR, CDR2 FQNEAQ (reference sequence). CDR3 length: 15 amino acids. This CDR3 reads CASSSPDRDPYEQYF. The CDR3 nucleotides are TGTGCCAGCAGCTCACCAGACAGGGATCCCTACGAGCAGTACTTC.

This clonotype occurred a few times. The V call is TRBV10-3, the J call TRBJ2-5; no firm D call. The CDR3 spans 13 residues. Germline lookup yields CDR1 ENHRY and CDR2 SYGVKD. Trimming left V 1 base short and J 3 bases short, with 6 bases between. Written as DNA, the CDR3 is TGTGCCATCAGTGAGTGGCCCGAAGAGACCCAGTACTTC. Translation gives CAISEWPEETQYF.

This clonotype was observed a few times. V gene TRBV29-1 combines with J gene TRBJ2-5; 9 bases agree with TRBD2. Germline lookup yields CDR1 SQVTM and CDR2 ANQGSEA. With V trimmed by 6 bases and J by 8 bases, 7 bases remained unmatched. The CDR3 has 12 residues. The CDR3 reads CSVGTSPPTQYF. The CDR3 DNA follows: TGCAGCGTGGGGACTAGCCCCCCTACCCAGTACTTC.

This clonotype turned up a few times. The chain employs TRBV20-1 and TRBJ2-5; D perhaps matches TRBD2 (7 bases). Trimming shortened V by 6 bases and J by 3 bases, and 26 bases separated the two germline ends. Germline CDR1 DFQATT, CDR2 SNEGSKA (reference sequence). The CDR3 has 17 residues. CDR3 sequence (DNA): TGCAGTGCCCTAGGGGGGGCACCGGGGATAACGGAAGAGACCCAGTACTTC. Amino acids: CSALGGAPGITEETQYF.

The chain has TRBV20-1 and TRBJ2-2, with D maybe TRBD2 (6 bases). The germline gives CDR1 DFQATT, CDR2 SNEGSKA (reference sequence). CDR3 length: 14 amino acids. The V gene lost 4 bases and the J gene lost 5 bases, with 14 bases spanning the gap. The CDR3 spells CSATPTSYTGELFF. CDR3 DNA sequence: TGCAGTGCTACTCCGACTAGTTATACCGGGGAGCTGTTTTTT.

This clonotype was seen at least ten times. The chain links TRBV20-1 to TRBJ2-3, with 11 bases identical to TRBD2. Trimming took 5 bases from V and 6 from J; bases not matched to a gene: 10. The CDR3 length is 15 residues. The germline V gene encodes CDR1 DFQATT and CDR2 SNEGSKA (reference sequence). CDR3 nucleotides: TGCAGTGCTCTAGCGGGGGGAATCTGGACGGATACGCAGTATTTT. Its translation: CSALAGGIWTDTQYF.

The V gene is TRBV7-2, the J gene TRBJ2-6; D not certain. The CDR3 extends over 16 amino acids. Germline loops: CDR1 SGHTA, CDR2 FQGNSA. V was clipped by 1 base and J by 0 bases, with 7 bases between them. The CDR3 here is CASSLDNNSGANVLTF. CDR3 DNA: TGTGCCAGCAGCTTAGACAACAACTCTGGGGCCAACGTCCTGACTTTC.

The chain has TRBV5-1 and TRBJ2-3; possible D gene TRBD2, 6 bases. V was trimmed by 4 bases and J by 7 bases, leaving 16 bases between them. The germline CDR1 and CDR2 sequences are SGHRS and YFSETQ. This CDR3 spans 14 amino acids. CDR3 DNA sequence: TGCGCCAGCAGCGACCGGGACTCCACCCATACGCAGTATTTT. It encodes CASSDRDSTHTQYF.

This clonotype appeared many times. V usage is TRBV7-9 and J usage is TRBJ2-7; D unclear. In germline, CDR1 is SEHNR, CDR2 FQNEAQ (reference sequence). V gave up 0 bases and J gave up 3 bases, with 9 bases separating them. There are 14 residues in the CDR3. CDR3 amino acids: CASSLALTGYEQYF. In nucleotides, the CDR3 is TGTGCCAGCAGCTTAGCTTTGACCGGCTACGAGCAGTACTTC.

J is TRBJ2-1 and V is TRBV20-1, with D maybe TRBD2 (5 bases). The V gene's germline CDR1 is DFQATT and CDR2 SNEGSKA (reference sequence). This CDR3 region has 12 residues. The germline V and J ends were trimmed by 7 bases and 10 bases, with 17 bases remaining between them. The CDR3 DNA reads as TGCAGTGTTCGAGGGCCAATCGGGGAGCAGTTCTTC. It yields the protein CSVRGPIGEQFF.

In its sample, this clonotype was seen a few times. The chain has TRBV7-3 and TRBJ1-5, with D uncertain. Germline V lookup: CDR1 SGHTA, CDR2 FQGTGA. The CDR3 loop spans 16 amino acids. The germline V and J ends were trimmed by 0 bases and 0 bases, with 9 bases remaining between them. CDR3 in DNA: TGTGCCAGCAGCTTAACTCAGACTCGTAGCAATCAGCCCCAGCATTTT. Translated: CASSLTQTRSNQPQHF. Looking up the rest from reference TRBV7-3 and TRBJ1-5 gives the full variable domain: GAGVSQTPSNKVTEKGKYVELRCDPISGHTALYWYRQSLGQGPEFLIYFQGTGAADDSGLPNDRFFAVRPEGSVSTLKIQRTERGDSAVYLCASSLTQTRSNQPQHFGDGTRLSIL.

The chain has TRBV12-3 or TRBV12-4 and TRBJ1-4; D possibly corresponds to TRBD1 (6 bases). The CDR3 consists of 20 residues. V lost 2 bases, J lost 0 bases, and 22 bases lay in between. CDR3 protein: CASSLYPSGRGAATNEKLFF. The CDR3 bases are TGTGCCAGCAGTTTATACCCCTCTGGCAGGGGTGCCGCAACTAATGAAAAACTGTTTTTT.

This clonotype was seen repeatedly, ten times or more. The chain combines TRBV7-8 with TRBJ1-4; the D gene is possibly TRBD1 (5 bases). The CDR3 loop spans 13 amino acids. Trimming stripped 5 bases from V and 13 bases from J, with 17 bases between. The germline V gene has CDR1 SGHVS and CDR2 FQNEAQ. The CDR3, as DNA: TGTGCCAGCAGCCGCCGGGGGGAATTGGGACTGTTTTTT. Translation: CASSRRGELGLFF.